The clone carrying this T cell receptor (beta chain) was seen a handful of times. Antigen unknown. Germline CDR1 KGHSH, CDR2 LQKENI. This CDR3 region has 13 residues. Trimming removed 3 bases at V and 6 bases at J, with 11 bases between. This sample was taken from a study of T cell repertoires in cytomegalovirus infection. TCRdb analysed the reads with MiXCR anew, one entry per CDR3 protein. This sample yields about 270,000 distinct CDR3 sequences, of which 22% are seen a single time; under 25% belongs to the top ten. The chain joins TRBV18 to TRBJ1-2; a weak D match, TRBD1 (5 bases). Here the sequenced sample was cultured PBMCs, taken from culture after CMV antigen stimulation. The source is a human donor in good health (CMV status not recorded). Some clones in this sample may be carry-over from other donors' samples. This chain's CDR3 is CASSPSRDNGYTF. CDR3 sequence (DNA): TGTGCCAGCTCACCGTCCAGGGATAATGGCTACACCTTC.